This TCR beta chain was captured in a study of OX40 agonist ivuxolimab in advanced cancers. Study background: An agonistic human IgG2 monoclonal antibody against OX40 (CD134) was given. Six ivuxolimab dose levels, 0.01 to 10 mg/kg, were given intravenously every 2 weeks.

This clone was seen once. From germline, CDR1 is SNHLY and CDR2 FYNNEI. Trimming removed 8 bases at V and 5 bases at J, with 6 bases between. This CDR3 is built from 10 residues. Sequencing used immunoSEQ multiplex PCR; TCRdb keeps in-frame clones, though not all of them. The data contain tens of thousands of clones, about 88% of them singletons. The sequencing here drew on CD4+ or CD8+ T cells sorted from blood, taken in a trial of the OX40 agonist ivuxolimab. The origin of this receptor is an adult with an advanced solid tumor such as melanoma, head and neck, liver or kidney cancer. The chain joins TRBV2 to TRBJ2-5; no firm D call. Here the CDR3 reads CASLGETQYF. CDR3 coding DNA: TGTGCCAGCTTGGGGGAGACCCAGTACTTC.